This T cell receptor (beta chain) was obtained from a study of blood T cell repertoires in COVID-19. TCRdb's table, derived via immunoSEQ multiplex PCR, lists solely in-frame clones and lacks some. The sample includes under 400,000 clones, approximately 90% of them seen just once. The V segment lost 7 bases and the J segment 0 bases; nucleotides outside the gene matches: 5. Germline loops: CDR1 MNHEY, CDR2 SVGAGI. This CDR3 has 15 amino acids. Sequences were obtained from peripheral blood. V gene TRBV6-5 combines with J gene TRBJ1-3; 8 bases are a match to TRBD1. This receptor was identified in a woman in her thirties with COVID-19, enrolled during active disease. In nucleotides, the CDR3 is TGTGCCAGCAAGGGACAGGTTCACTCTGGAAACACCATATATTTT. It yields the protein CASKGQVHSGNTIYF.